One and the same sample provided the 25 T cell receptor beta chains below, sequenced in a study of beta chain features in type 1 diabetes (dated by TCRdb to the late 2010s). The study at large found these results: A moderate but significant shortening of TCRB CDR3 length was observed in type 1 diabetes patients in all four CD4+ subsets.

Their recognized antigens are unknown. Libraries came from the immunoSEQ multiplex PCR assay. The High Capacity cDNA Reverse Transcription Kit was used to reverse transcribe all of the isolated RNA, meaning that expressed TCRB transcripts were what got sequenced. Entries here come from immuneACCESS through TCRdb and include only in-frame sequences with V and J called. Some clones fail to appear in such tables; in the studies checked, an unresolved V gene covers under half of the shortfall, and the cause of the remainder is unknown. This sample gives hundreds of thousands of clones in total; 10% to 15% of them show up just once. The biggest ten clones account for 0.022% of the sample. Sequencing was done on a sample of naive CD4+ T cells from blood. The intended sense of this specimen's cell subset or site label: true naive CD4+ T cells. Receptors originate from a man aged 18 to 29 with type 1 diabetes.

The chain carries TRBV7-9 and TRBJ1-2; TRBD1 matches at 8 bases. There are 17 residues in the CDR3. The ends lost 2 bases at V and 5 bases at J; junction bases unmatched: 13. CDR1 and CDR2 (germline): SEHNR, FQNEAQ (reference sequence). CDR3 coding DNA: TGTGCCAGCAGCTTACAAGGACAGGGTACTTCGAGTTATGGCTACACCTTC. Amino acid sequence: CASSLQGQGTSSYGYTF.

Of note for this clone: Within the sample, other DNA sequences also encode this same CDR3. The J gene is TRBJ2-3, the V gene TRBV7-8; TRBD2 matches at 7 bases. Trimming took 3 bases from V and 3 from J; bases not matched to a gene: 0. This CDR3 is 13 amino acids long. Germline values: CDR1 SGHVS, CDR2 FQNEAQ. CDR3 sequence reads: CASSLGGTDTQYF. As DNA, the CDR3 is TGTGCCAGCAGCTTGGGGGGGACAGATACGCAGTATTTT.

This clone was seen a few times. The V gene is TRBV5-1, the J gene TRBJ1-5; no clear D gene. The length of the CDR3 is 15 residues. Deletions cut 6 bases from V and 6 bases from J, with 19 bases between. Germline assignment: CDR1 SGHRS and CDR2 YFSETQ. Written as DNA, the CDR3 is TGCGCCAGCAAGATTGGGTCGGGTGAGGGTCAGCCCCAGCATTTT. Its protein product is CASKIGSGEGQPQHF. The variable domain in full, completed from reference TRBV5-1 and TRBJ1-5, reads KAGVTQTPRYLIKTRGQQVTLSCSPISGHRSVSWYQQTPGQGLQFLFEYFSETQRNKGNFPGRFSGRQFSNSRSEMNVSTLELGDSALYLCASKIGSGEGQPQHFGDGTRLSIL.

The CDR3 is CASSRPGLAGRGGTDTQYF. CDR3 nucleotides: TGTGCCAGCAGCCGTCCGGGACTAGCGGGGCGAGGAGGCACAGATACGCAGTATTTT. This chain connects TRBV5-4 to TRBJ2-3; 13 positions match TRBD2. The CDR3 loop spans 19 amino acids. From germline, CDR1 is SGHNT and CDR2 YYREEE (reference sequence). J lost 1 base, V lost 4 bases, and 12 bases had no gene match.

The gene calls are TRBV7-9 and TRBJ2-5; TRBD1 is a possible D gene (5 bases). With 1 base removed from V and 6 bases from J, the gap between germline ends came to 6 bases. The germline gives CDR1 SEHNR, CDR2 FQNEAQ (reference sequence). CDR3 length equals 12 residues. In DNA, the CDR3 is TGTGCCAGCAGCTTAGGGGGCCAGACCCAGTACTTC. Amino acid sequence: CASSLGGQTQYF.

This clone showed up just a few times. This CDR3 reads CAWSGHSGNEKLFF. DNA for the CDR3: TGTGCCTGGAGCGGACATTCGGGGAATGAAAAACTGTTTTTT. This rearrangement joins TRBV30 to TRBJ1-4, with D maybe TRBD1 (5 bases). There are 14 residues in the CDR3. The germline gives CDR1 GTSNPN, CDR2 SVGIG (reference sequence). The ends were cut back, 3 bases at V and 5 bases at J, with 13 bases in the middle.

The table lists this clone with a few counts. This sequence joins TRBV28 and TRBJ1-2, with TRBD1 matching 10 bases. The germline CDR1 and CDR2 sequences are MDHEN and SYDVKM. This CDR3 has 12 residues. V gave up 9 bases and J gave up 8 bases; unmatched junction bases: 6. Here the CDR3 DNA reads TGTGCCAGTGGGACAGGGGTGGGCGGCTACACCTTC. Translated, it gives CASGTGVGGYTF.

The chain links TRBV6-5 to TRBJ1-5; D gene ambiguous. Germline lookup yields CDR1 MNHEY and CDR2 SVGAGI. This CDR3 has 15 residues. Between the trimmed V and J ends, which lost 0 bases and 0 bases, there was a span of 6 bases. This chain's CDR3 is CASSYSGISNQPQHF. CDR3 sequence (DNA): TGTGCCAGCAGTTACTCGGGCATTAGCAATCAGCCCCAGCATTTT.

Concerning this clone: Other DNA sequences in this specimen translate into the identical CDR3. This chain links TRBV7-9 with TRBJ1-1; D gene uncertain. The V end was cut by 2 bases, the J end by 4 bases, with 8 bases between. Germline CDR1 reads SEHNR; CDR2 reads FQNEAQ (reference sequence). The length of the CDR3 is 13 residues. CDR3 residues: CASSLRPRTEAFF. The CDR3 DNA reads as TGTGCCAGCAGCTTAAGACCGCGCACTGAAGCTTTCTTT.

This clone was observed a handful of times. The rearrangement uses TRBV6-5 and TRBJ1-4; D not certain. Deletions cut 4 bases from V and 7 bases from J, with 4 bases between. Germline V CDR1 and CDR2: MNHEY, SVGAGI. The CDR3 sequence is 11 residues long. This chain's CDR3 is CASSSPEKLFF. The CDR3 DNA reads TGTGCCAGCAGTTCCCCTGAAAAACTGTTTTTT.

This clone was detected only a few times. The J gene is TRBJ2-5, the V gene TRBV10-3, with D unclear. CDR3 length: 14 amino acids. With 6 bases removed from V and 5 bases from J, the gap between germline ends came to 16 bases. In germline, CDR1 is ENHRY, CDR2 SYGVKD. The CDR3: CAIRNGPSGETQYF. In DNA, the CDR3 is TGTGCCATCAGAAATGGGCCCTCCGGTGAGACCCAGTACTTC.

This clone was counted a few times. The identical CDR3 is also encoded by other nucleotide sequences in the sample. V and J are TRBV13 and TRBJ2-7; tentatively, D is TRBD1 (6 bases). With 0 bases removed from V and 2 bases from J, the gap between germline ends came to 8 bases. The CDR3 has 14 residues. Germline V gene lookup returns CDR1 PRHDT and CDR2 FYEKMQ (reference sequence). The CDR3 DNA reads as TGTGCCAGCAGCTTAGGCAGGGGCGCCTACGAGCAGTACTTC. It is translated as CASSLGRGAYEQYF.

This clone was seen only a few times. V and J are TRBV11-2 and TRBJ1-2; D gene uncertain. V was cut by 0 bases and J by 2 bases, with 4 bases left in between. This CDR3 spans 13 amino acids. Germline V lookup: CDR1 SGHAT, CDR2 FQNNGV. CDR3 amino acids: CASSLDLNYGYTF. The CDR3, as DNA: TGTGCCAGCAGCTTAGATCTAAACTATGGCTACACCTTC. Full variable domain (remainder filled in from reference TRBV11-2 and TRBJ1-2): EAGVAQSPRYKIIEKRQSVAFWCNPISGHATLYWYQQILGQGPKLLIQFQNNGVVDDSQLPKDRFSAERLKGVDSTLKIQPAKLEDSAVYLCASSLDLNYGYTFGSGTRLTVV.

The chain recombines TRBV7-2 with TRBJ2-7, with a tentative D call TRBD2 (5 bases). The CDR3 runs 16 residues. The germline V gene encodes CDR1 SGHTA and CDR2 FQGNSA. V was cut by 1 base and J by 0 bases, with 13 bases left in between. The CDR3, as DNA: TGTGCCAGCAGCTTAGTCGGGGAACCCTCCTCCTACGAGCAGTACTTC. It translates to CASSLVGEPSSYEQYF.

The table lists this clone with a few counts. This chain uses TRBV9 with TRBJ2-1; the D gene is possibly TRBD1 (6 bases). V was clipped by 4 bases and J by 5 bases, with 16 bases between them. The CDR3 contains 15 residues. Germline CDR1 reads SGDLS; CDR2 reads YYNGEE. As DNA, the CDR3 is TGTGCCAGCAGCTTCTCCGGACAGCAAAACAATGAGCAGTTCTTC. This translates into CASSFSGQQNNEQFF. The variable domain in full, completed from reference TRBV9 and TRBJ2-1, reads DSGVTQTPKHLITATGQRVTLRCSPRSGDLSVYWYQQSLDQGLQFLIQYYNGEERAKGNILERFSAQQFPDLHSELNLSSLELGDSALYFCASSFSGQQNNEQFFGPGTRLTVL.

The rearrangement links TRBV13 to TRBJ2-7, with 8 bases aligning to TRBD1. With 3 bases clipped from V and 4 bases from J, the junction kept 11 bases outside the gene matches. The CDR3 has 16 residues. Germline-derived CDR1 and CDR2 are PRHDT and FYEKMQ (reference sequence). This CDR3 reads CASSLGTGGGGYEQYF. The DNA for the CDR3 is TGTGCCAGCAGCTTGGGGACAGGAGGAGGCGGGTACGAGCAGTACTTC.

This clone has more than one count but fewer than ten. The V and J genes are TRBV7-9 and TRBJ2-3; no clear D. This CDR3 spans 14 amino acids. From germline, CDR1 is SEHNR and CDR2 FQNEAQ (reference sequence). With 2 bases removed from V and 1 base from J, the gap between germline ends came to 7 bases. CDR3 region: CASSLTAGTDTQYF. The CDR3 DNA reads TGTGCCAGCAGCTTAACCGCCGGCACAGATACGCAGTATTTT.

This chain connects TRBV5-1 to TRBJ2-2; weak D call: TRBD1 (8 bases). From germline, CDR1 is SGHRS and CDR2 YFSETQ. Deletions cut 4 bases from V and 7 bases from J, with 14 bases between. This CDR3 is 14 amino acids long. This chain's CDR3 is CASSKDREGGELFF. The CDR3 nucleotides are TGCGCCAGCAGCAAGGACAGGGAGGGCGGGGAGCTGTTTTTT.

This chain's CDR3 is CASSTDQSTAFF. CDR3 nucleotide sequence: TGTGCCAGCTCGACGGATCAGTCGACCGCTTTCTTT. This chain joins TRBV18 and TRBJ1-1; no clear D. From germline, CDR1 is KGHSH and CDR2 LQKENI. The CDR3 has 12 residues. V was cut by 6 bases and J by 11 bases, with 16 bases left in between.

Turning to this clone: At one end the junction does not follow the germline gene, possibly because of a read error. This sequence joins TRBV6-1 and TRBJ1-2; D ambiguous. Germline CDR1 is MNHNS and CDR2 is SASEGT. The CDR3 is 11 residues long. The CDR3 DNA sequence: TGTGCCAGCAGTGAACTCGACGGAACCCCCTTC. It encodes CASSELDGTPF.

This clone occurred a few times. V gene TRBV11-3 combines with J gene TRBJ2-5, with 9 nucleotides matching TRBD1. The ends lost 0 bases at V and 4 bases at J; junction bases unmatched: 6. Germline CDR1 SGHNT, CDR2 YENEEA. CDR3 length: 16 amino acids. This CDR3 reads CASSLDRDRVSETQYF. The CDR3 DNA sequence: TGTGCCAGCAGCTTAGATCGGGACAGGGTTTCAGAGACCCAGTACTTC. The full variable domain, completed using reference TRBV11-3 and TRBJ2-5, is EAGVVQSPRYKIIEKKQPVAFWCNPISGHNTLYWYLQNLGQGPELLIRYENEEAVDDSQLPKDRFSAERLKGVDSTLKIQPAELGDSAVYLCASSLDRDRVSETQYFGPGTRLLVL.

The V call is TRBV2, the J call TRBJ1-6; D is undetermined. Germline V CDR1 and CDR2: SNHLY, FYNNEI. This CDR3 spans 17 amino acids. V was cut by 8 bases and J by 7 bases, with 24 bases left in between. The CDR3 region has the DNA TGTGCCAGCCTAGGACGGGTCGGCCCCCTAGGGAATTCACCCCTCCACTTT. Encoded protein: CASLGRVGPLGNSPLHF.

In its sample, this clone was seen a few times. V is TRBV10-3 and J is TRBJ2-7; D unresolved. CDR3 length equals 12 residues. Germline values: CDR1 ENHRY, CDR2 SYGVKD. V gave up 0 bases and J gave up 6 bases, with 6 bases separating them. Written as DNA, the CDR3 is TGTGCCATCAGTGAGTCGTTCCTCGAGCAGTACTTC. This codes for CAISESFLEQYF.

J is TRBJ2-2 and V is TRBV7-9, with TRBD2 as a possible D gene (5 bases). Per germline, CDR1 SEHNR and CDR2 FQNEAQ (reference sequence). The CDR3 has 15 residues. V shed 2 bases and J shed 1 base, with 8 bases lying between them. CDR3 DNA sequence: TGTGCCAGCAGCTTATCCAGCGGGAACACCGGGGAGCTGTTTTTT. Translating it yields CASSLSSGNTGELFF.

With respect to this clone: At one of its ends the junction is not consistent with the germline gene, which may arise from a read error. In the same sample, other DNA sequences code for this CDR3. DNA of the CDR3: TGTGCCAGCAGCGTAGAAGGAGGGACTGGGAACACCATATATTTT. This encodes CASSVEGGTGNTIYF. The J gene is TRBJ1-3, the V gene TRBV9, with D tentatively TRBD1 (5 bases). The CDR3 spans 15 residues. Germline CDR1 SGDLS, CDR2 YYNGEE.